The next 30 T cell receptor beta chains were all read from a single sample in a study of blood T cell repertoires in COVID-19. Here immunoSEQ multiplex PCR was the method, and the copy in TCRdb shows in-frame clones only, minus some. Here the sample spans hundreds of thousands of clones, roughly 87% being singletons. Sequenced input: PBMCs or T cells enriched from blood (not recorded which). Receptor source: a woman between 18 and 29 years old who had recovered from COVID-19.

This rearrangement joins TRBV25-1 to TRBJ1-2; D call uncertain. The CDR3 totals 10 residues. Germline V CDR1 and CDR2: MGHDK, SYGVNS. V was pared by 6 bases and J by 5 bases, with 4 bases between. The CDR3 region has the DNA TGTGCCAGCAGCTTATATGGCTACACCTTC. Its protein is CASSLYGYTF.

The rearrangement uses TRBV10-1 and TRBJ2-1; 13 positions match TRBD2. The J segment lost 5 bases and the V segment lost 2 bases, leaving 6 bases of the junction unmatched. Germline V gene lookup returns CDR1 WNHNN and CDR2 SYGVQD (reference sequence). The CDR3 has 17 amino acids. CDR3: CASSEETSGGKNNEQFF. The CDR3 DNA is TGCGCCAGCAGTGAGGAGACTAGCGGGGGGAAGAACAATGAGCAGTTCTTC.

This chain joins TRBV7-3 and TRBJ1-1, with TRBD1 matching over 7 bases. With 2 bases clipped from V and 8 bases from J, the junction kept 8 bases outside the gene matches. This CDR3 region has 14 residues. Germline assignment: CDR1 SGHTA and CDR2 FQGTGA. CDR3 amino acids: CASSLSGTVFEAFF. CDR3 sequence (DNA): TGTGCCAGCAGCTTATCCGGGACAGTATTCGAAGCTTTCTTT.

The V gene is TRBV7-9, the J gene TRBJ2-1, with 8 bases fitting TRBD1. With V trimmed by 6 bases and J by 4 bases, 11 bases remained unmatched. The germline V gene has CDR1 SEHNR and CDR2 FQNEAQ (reference sequence). The CDR3 loop spans 16 amino acids. The CDR3, as DNA: TGTGCCAGCAGGCCCGTGGGACAGGAGCGGTACAATGAGCAGTTCTTC. This translates into CASRPVGQERYNEQFF.

The rearrangement joins TRBV30 to TRBJ2-5; tentative D call: TRBD1 (6 bases). The germline CDR1 and CDR2 sequences are GTSNPN and SVGIG (reference sequence). The length of the CDR3 is 13 residues. V dropped 3 bases and J dropped 3 bases, with 11 bases sitting between them. CDR3 nucleotides: TGTGCCTGGAGCCAACAGGGAAAAGAGACCCAGTACTTC. Residues: CAWSQQGKETQYF. The entire variable domain, with the rest obtained from reference TRBV30 and TRBJ2-5, is as follows: SQTIHQWPATLVQPVGSPLSLECTVEGTSNPNLYWYRQAAGRGLQLLFYSVGIGQISSEVPQNLSASRPQDRQFILSSKKLLLSDSGFYLCAWSQQGKETQYFGPGTRLLVL.

The rearrangement uses TRBV28 and TRBJ1-6, with a possible D match to TRBD1 (6 bases). The CDR3 length is 13 residues. The germline V and J ends were trimmed by 2 bases and 8 bases, with 7 bases remaining between them. The germline gives CDR1 MDHEN, CDR2 SYDVKM. CDR3 sequence: CASSLTGYSPLHF. The CDR3 DNA sequence: TGTGCCAGCAGTTTAACAGGGTATTCACCCCTCCACTTT.

This chain connects TRBV7-2 to TRBJ2-1; TRBD2 agrees at 8 bases. The CDR3 has 15 residues. V lost 5 bases and J lost 3; bases outside the gene matches: 6. CDR1 and CDR2 from the germline V gene are SGHTA and FQGNSA. This CDR3 is CASSQSGSNYNEQFF. CDR3 DNA sequence: TGTGCCAGCAGCCAGAGCGGGAGCAACTACAATGAGCAGTTCTTC.

The chain combines TRBV5-1 with TRBJ2-3; 7 bases match TRBD2. V trimming: 5 bases; J trimming: 5 bases; junction bases outside the gene matches: 8. This CDR3 contains 14 residues. Germline V gene data show CDR1 as SGHRS and CDR2 as YFSETQ. In nucleotides, the CDR3 is TGCGCCAGCAGTTGGGGAGGGGAGAAAGATACGCAGTATTTT. Its translation is CASSWGGEKDTQYF.

The chain couples TRBV7-6 to TRBJ2-3; 8 nucleotides line up with TRBD1. Germline CDR1 and CDR2: SGHVS and FNYEAQ. CDR3 length: 15 residues. Unmatched junction bases numbered 8, after V lost 0 bases and J lost 9 bases. The CDR3 sequence is CASSLALRTGYTQYF. The CDR3 DNA reads as TGTGCCAGCAGCTTAGCACTAAGGACAGGGTACACGCAGTATTTT.

CDR3 region: CASSSLDYGYTF. The CDR3 nucleotides are TGTGCCAGCAGTTCTCTAGACTATGGCTACACCTTC. The chain recombines TRBV6-5 with TRBJ1-2; the D is unclear. Germline V gene sequence: CDR1 MNHEY, CDR2 SVGAGI. With 4 bases removed from V and 3 bases from J, the gap between germline ends came to 6 bases. The CDR3 totals 12 residues.

The chain recombines TRBV5-4 with TRBJ2-1; possible D gene TRBD2, 6 bases. Germline V gene sequence: CDR1 SGHNT, CDR2 YYREEE (reference sequence). The CDR3 extends over 16 amino acids. The V end was cut by 4 bases, the J end by 0 bases, with 14 bases between. The CDR3 is CASSPIAESSYNEQFF. The DNA for the CDR3 is TGTGCCAGCAGCCCGATAGCGGAGAGCTCCTACAATGAGCAGTTCTTC. Looking up the rest from reference TRBV5-4 and TRBJ2-1 gives the full variable domain: ETGVTQSPTHLIKTRGQQVTLRCSSQSGHNTVSWYQQALGQGPQFIFQYYREEENGRGNFPPRFSGLQFPNYSSELNVNALELDDSALYLCASSPIAESSYNEQFFGPGTRLTVL.

In DNA form, the CDR3 reads TGTGCCAGCAGTTACTCGGTGGGACAGCACTCCTACGAGCAGTACTTC. This codes for CASSYSVGQHSYEQYF. V and J are TRBV6-5 and TRBJ2-7, with 7 bases lining up with TRBD1. This CDR3 is built from 16 residues. Germline V gene sequence: CDR1 MNHEY, CDR2 SVGAGI. V lost 0 bases and J lost 0; bases outside the gene matches: 5.

This clone has more than one count but fewer than ten. The CDR3 DNA reads TGTGCCAGCAGGAGACTAGCGGACTCCTACAATGAGCAGTTCTTC. It specifies CASRRLADSYNEQFF. This chain uses TRBV27 with TRBJ2-1, with 9 bases lining up with TRBD2. V shed 6 bases and J 0 bases; nucleotides not matched to a gene: 3. Germline CDR1 reads MNHEY; CDR2 reads SMNVEV (reference sequence). This CDR3 is 15 amino acids long.

The chain joins TRBV10-3 to TRBJ1-5; TRBD1 agrees at 7 bases. In germline, CDR1 is ENHRY, CDR2 SYGVKD. CDR3 length equals 15 residues. V dropped 10 bases and J dropped 3; count of bases not matched to a gene: 12. CDR3 in DNA: TGTGCCACCGACCCAGGGGGGCCCCCCAATCAGCCCCAGCATTTT. Its protein product is CATDPGGPPNQPQHF.

V and J are TRBV5-5 and TRBJ2-3, with 7 nucleotides matching TRBD1. V was clipped by 5 bases and J by 2 bases; unmatched bases: 11. CDR1 and CDR2 from the germline V gene are SGHKS and YYEKEE (reference sequence). This CDR3 is 16 amino acids long. The chain's CDR3 is CASSPGQGGYTDTQYF. CDR3 sequence (DNA): TGTGCCAGCAGTCCCGGCCAAGGGGGCTACACAGATACGCAGTATTTT.

This sequence joins TRBV11-2 and TRBJ1-1; the match to TRBD1 covers 7 bases. V shed 4 bases, J shed 0 bases, and the junction held 8 bases outside the gene matches. Germline CDR1 is SGHAT and CDR2 is FQNNGV. The CDR3 contains 16 residues. CDR3 bases: TGTGCCAGCAGCTACACAGGGGTTGGCATGAACACTGAAGCTTTCTTT. This encodes CASSYTGVGMNTEAFF.

This clone was seen a handful of times. This sequence joins TRBV28 and TRBJ2-7; D unclear. This CDR3 is built from 16 residues. Germline V gives CDR1 MDHEN, CDR2 SYDVKM. V lost 2 bases and J 1 base, leaving 15 bases between the germline ends. CDR3 in DNA: TGTGCCAGCAGTTTAATGTTGGCTCTACTATCCTACGAGCAGTACTTC. Translating it yields CASSLMLALLSYEQYF.

This clone was seen only a few times. The rearrangement joins TRBV4-2 to TRBJ2-1; 13 bases line up with TRBD2. With 3 bases clipped from V and 9 bases from J, the junction kept 11 bases outside the gene matches. Germline assignment: CDR1 LGHNA and CDR2 YNFKEQ. The CDR3 spans 17 residues. Here the CDR3 reads CASSQRQLAGGHLEQFF. As DNA, the CDR3 is TGTGCCAGCAGCCAGCGCCAACTAGCGGGGGGGCATCTTGAGCAGTTCTTC.

This chain uses TRBV18 with TRBJ2-5; no firm D call. This CDR3 is 13 amino acids long. Looked up from germline, CDR1 is KGHSH and CDR2 is LQKENI. The V end was cut by 0 bases, the J end by 5 bases, with 7 bases between. The CDR3 here is CASSPPSFETQYF. The CDR3 DNA sequence: TGTGCCAGCTCACCACCGAGTTTCGAGACCCAGTACTTC.

J is TRBJ2-5 and V is TRBV19; 10 bases are a match to TRBD2. This CDR3 has 18 amino acids. J was trimmed by 3 bases and V by 5 bases; bases with no gene match: 15. The germline gives CDR1 LNHDA, CDR2 SQIVND (reference sequence). The CDR3 DNA reads as TGTGCCAGTAGTCCCCGAGAGTTGATAGCGGGGGGCGAAGAGACCCAGTACTTC. As protein: CASSPRELIAGGEETQYF.

The chain is built from TRBV28 and TRBJ1-1; TRBD1 matches 7 bases. This CDR3 contains 15 residues. The V gene's germline CDR1 is MDHEN and CDR2 SYDVKM. Trimming at V came to 6 bases and at J to 4 bases, leaving 11 bases not matched to a gene. Here the CDR3 DNA reads TGTGCCAGCAGCCACTTAAGGGGGCCGGCCACTGAAGCTTTCTTT. As protein: CASSHLRGPATEAFF.

J is TRBJ1-1 and V is TRBV2; possibly TRBD1 for D (5 bases). Between the trimmed V and J ends, which lost 9 bases and 3 bases, there was a span of 17 bases. Germline V gene sequence: CDR1 SNHLY, CDR2 FYNNEI. This CDR3 has 14 amino acids. The CDR3: CASKTGDGYTEAFF. The CDR3 bases are TGTGCCAGTAAAACGGGGGACGGATACACTGAAGCTTTCTTT.

The chain uses TRBV4-3 and TRBJ1-1; maybe TRBD1 (6 bases). CDR1 and CDR2 from the germline V gene are LGHNA and YSLEER. The CDR3 length is 14 residues. V lost 0 bases to trimming and J lost 8 bases, with 13 bases between them. For the CDR3, the DNA is TGCGCCAGCAGCCAAGACCGGACAGTACGAGAAGCTTTCTTT. Protein: CASSQDRTVREAFF.

The genes are TRBV7-9 and TRBJ1-4; 9 nucleotides match TRBD1. Germline V gene data show CDR1 as SEHNR and CDR2 as FQNEAQ (reference sequence). Germline trimming cut 5 bases from V and 3 bases from J; bases unmatched to any gene: 13. There are 18 residues in the CDR3. CDR3 residues: CASSPGGDRARSNEKLFF. The CDR3 bases are TGTGCCAGCAGCCCTGGGGGGGACAGGGCAAGGTCTAATGAAAAACTGTTTTTT.

V and J are TRBV4-1 and TRBJ2-7; 9 bases align to TRBD1. CDR1 and CDR2 from the germline V gene are MGHRA and YSYEKL. Unmatched junction bases numbered 8, after V lost 2 bases and J lost 6 bases. The CDR3 runs to 15 residues. The DNA for the CDR3 is TGCGCCAGCAGCCAAACACCGGGACAGGGCCCCGAGCAGTACTTC. Amino acid sequence: CASSQTPGQGPEQYF.

The chain couples TRBV7-2 to TRBJ2-5, with a possible D match to TRBD1 (5 bases). The V end was cut by 4 bases, the J end by 5 bases, with 20 bases between. Germline V gives CDR1 SGHTA, CDR2 FQGNSA. This CDR3 spans 16 amino acids. CDR3 loop: CASSSLGRVLSETQYF. CDR3 DNA: TGTGCCAGCAGCTCCCTGGGCAGGGTCCTTAGTGAGACCCAGTACTTC.

This clone has more than one count but fewer than ten. CDR3 region: CASSPDRVVSPLHF. The CDR3 region has the DNA TGTGCCAGCAGTCCGGACAGGGTGGTTTCACCCCTCCACTTT. V is TRBV27 and J is TRBJ1-6; TRBD1 agrees at 8 bases. CDR1 MNHEY and CDR2 SMNVEV come from the germline V gene (reference sequence). V shed 5 bases, J shed 9 bases, and the junction held 6 bases outside the gene matches. CDR3 length equals 14 residues.

Comment on this clone: The limits of the CDR3 on the DNA are not certain, so only TCRdb's listed CDR3 is given. The CDR3: CASSFGPGTGELFF. The J gene is TRBJ2-2, the V gene TRBV11-2; the D segment call TRBD2 is taken from the table without a DNA check. Germline loops: CDR1 SGHAT, CDR2 FQNNGV. The CDR3 comprises 14 residues, both ends counted.

The chain recombines TRBV30 with TRBJ2-2; D is perhaps TRBD1 (7 bases). V dropped 0 bases and J dropped 6 bases, with 17 bases sitting between them. CDR3 length: 16 amino acids. Germline V gene lookup returns CDR1 GTSNPN and CDR2 SVGIG (reference sequence). This chain's CDR3 is CAWSVGGQGVAGELFF. The DNA of the CDR3 is TGTGCCTGGAGTGTTGGAGGGCAGGGGGTGGCCGGGGAGCTGTTTTTT.

This clone is a singleton in its sample. In nucleotides, the CDR3 is TGTGCCAGCAGCCTACGGGTGGTCAGGGACAATCAGCCCCAGCATTTT. Translated, it gives CASSLRVVRDNQPQHF. The chain carries TRBV3-1 (or the pseudogene TRBV3-2) and TRBJ1-5; D perhaps matches TRBD1 (5 bases). Trimming shortened V by 4 bases and J by 3 bases, and 16 bases separated the two germline ends. This CDR3 contains 16 residues. Germline CDR1 LGHDT, CDR2 YNNKEL (reference sequence).